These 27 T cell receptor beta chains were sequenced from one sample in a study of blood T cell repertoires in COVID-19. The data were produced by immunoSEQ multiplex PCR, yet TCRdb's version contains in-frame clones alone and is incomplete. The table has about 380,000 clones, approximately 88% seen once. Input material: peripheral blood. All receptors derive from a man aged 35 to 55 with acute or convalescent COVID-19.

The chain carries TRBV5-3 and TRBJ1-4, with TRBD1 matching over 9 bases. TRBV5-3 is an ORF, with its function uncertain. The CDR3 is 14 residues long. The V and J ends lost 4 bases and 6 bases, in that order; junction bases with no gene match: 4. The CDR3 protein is CARSLWTGDEKLFF. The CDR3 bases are TGTGCCAGAAGCCTTTGGACAGGGGATGAAAAACTGTTTTTT.

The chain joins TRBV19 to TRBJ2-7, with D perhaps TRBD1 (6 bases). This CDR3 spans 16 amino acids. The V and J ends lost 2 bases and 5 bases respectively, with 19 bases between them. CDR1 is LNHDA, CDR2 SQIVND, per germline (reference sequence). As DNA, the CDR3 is TGTGCCAGTAGTATAAAGTCGACAGGAACCCACCACGAGCAGTACTTC. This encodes CASSIKSTGTHHEQYF. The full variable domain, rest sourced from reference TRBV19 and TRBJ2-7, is DGGITQSPKYLFRKEGQNVTLSCEQNLNHDAMYWYRQDPGQGLRLIYYSQIVNDFQKGDIAEGYSVSREKKESFPLTVTSAQKNPTAFYLCASSIKSTGTHHEQYFGPGTRLTVT.

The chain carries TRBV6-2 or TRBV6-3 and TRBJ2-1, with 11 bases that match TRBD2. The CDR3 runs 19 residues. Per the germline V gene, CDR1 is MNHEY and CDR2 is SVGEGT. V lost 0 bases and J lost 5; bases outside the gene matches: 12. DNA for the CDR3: TGTGCCAGCAGTTACTCCCCGCGGATTAGCGGGAGGGGCCACAATGAGCAGTTCTTC. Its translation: CASSYSPRISGRGHNEQFF.

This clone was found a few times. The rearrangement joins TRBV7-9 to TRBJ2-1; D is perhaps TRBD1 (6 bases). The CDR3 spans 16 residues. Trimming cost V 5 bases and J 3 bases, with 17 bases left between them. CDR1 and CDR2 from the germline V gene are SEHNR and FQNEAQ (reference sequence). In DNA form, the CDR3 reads TGTGCCAGCAGCCCTGACAGGCGCTTATACTACAATGAGCAGTTCTTC. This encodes CASSPDRRLYYNEQFF.

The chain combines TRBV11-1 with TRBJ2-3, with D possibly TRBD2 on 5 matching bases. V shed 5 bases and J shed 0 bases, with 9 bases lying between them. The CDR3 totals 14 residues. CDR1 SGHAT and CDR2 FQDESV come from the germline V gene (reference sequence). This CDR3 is CASSQRTSTDTQYF. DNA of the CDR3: TGTGCCAGCAGCCAACGGACTAGCACAGATACGCAGTATTTT.

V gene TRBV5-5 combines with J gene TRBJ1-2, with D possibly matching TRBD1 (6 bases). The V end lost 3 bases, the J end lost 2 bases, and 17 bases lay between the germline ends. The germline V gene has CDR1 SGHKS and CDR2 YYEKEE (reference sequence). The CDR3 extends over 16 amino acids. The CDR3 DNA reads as TGTGCCAGCAGCTACAACCCCGGGACACTGAACTATGGCTACACCTTC. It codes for CASSYNPGTLNYGYTF.

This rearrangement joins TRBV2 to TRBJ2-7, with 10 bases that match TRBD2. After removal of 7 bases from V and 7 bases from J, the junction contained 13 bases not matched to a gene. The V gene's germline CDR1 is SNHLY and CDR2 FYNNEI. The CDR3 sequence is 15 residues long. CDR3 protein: CASTNTLAGYGEQYF. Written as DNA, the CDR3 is TGTGCCAGCACTAACACACTAGCGGGATATGGGGAGCAGTACTTC.

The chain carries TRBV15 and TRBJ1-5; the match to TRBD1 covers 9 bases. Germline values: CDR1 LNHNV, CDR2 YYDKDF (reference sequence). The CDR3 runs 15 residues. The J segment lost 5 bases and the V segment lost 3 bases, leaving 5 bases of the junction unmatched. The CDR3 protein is CATSSYGQGYQPQHF. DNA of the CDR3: TGTGCCACCAGCAGCTATGGACAGGGGTATCAGCCCCAGCATTTT.

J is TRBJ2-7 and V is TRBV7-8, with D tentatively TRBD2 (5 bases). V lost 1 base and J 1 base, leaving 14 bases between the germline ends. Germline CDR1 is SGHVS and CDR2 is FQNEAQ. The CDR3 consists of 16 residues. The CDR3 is CASSLGRGRGSYEQYF. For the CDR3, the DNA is TGTGCCAGCAGCTTAGGGAGAGGTCGGGGATCCTACGAGCAGTACTTC.

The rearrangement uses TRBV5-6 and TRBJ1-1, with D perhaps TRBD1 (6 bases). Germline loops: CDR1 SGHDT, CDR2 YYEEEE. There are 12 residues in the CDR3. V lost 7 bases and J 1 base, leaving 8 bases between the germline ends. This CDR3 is CASETGNTEAFF. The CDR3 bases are TGTGCCAGCGAGACAGGGAACACTGAAGCTTTCTTT.

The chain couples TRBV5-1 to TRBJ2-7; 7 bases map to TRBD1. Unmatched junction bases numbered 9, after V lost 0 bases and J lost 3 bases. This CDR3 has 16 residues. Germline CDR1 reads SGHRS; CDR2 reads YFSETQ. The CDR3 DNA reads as TGCGCCAGCAGCTTGGGTGACAGGGCCTCGTTCTACGAGCAGTACTTC. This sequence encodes CASSLGDRASFYEQYF.

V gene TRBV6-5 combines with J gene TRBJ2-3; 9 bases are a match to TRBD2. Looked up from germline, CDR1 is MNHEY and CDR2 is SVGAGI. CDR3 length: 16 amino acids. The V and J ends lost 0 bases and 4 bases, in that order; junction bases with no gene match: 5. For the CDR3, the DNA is TGTGCCAGCAGTTACTCGTCTAGCGGGATTGCAGATACGCAGTATTTT. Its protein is CASSYSSSGIADTQYF.

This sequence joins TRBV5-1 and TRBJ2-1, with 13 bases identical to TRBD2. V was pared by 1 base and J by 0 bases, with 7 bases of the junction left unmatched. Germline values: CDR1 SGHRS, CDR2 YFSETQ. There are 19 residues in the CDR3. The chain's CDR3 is CASSLLTSGRLTSYNEQFF. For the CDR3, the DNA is TGCGCCAGCAGCTTGTTGACTAGCGGGAGGCTTACCTCCTACAATGAGCAGTTCTTC.

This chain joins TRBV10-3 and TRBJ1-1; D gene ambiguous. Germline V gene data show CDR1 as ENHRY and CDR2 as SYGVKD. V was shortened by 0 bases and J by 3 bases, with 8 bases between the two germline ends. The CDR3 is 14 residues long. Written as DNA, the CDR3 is TGTGCCATCAGTGAGTCCGGGGAGGACACTGAAGCTTTCTTT. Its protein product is CAISESGEDTEAFF.

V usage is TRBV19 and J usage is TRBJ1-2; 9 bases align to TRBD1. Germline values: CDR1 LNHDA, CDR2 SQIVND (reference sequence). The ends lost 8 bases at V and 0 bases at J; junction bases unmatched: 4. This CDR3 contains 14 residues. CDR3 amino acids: CASGRQGANYGYTF. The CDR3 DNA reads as TGTGCCAGTGGTCGACAGGGGGCTAACTATGGCTACACCTTC.

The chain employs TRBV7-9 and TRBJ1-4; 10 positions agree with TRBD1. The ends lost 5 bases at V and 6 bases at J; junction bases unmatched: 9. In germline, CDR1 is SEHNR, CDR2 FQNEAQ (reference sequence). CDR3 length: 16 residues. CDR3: CASSPSLTGGYEKLFF. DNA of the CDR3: TGTGCCAGCAGCCCCAGCCTGACAGGGGGCTATGAAAAACTGTTTTTT.

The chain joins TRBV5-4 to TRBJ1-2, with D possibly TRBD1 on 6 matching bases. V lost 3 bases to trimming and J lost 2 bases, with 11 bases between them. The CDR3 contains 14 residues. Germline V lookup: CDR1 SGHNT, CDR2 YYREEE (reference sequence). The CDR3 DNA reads TGTGCCAGCAGCTCCATAGGACAGAACTATGGCTACACCTTC. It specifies CASSSIGQNYGYTF. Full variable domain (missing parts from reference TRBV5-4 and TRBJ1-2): ETGVTQSPTHLIKTRGQQVTLRCSSQSGHNTVSWYQQALGQGPQFIFQYYREEENGRGNFPPRFSGLQFPNYSSELNVNALELDDSALYLCASSSIGQNYGYTFGSGTRLTVV.

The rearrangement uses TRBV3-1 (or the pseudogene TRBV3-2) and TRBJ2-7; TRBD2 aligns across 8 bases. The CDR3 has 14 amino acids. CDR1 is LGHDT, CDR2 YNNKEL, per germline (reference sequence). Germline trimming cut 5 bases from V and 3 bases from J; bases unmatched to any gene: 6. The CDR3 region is CASSYTSGGYEQYF. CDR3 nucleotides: TGTGCCAGCAGCTACACAAGCGGGGGCTACGAGCAGTACTTC.

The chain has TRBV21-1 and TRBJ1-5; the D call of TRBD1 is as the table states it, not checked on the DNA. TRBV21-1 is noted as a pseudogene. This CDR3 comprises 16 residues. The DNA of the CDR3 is TGTGCCAGCAGCCCTAAAACAGGGGGCAACAATCAGCCCCAGCATTTT. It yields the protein CASSPKTGGNNQPQHF.

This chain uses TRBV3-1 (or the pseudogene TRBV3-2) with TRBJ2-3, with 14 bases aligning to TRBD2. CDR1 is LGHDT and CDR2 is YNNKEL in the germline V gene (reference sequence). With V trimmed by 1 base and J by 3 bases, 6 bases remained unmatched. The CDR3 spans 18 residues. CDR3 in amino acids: CASSQGLGLAGVTDTQYF. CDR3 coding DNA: TGTGCCAGCAGCCAAGGATTGGGACTAGCGGGGGTAACAGATACGCAGTATTTT.

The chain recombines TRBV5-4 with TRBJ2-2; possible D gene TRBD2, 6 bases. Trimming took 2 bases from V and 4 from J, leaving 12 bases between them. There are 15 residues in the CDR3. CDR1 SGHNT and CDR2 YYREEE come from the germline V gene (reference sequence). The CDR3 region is CASSFPGRPTGELFF. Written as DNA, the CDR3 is TGTGCCAGCAGCTTTCCAGGGAGGCCCACCGGGGAGCTGTTTTTT.

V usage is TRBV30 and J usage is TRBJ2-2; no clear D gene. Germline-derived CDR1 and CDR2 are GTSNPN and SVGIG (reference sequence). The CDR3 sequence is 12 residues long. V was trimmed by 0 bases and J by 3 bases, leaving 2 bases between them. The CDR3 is CAWSVDTGELFF. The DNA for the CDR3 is TGTGCCTGGAGTGTCGACACCGGGGAGCTGTTTTTT.

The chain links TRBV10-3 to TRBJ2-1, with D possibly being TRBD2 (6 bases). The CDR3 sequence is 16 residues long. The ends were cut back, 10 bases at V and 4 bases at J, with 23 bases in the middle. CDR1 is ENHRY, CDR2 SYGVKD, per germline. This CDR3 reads CATHRMTGLDYNEQFF. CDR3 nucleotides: TGTGCCACCCATCGAATGACGGGACTCGATTACAATGAGCAGTTCTTC.

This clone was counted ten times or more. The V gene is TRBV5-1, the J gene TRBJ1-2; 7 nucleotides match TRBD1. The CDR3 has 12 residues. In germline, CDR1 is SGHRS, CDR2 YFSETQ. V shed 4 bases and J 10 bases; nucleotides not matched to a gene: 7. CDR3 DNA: TGCGCCAGCAGCCCTGACACAGGGGACTACACCTTC. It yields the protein CASSPDTGDYTF. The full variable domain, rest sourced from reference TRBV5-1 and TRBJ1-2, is KAGVTQTPRYLIKTRGQQVTLSCSPISGHRSVSWYQQTPGQGLQFLFEYFSETQRNKGNFPGRFSGRQFSNSRSEMNVSTLELGDSALYLCASSPDTGDYTFGSGTRLTVV.

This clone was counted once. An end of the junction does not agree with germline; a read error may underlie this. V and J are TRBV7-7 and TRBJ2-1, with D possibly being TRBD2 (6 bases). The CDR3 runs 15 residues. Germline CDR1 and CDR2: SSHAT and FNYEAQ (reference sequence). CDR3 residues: CASSPIGRDDYEQFF. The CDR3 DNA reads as TGTGCTAGCAGCCCAATTGGGCGGGATGATTATGAGCAGTTCTTC. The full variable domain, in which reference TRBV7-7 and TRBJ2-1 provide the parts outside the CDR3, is GAGVSQSPRYKVTKRGQDVTLRCDPISSHATLYWYQQALGQGPEFLTYFNYEAQPDKSGLPSDRFSAERPEGSISTLTIQRTEQRDSAMYRCASSPIGRDDYEQFFGPGTRLTVL.

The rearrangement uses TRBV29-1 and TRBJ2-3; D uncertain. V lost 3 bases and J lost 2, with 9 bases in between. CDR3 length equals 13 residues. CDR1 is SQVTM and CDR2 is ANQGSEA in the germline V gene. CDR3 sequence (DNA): TGCAGCGTTGATCTGGGCAACACAGATACGCAGTATTTT. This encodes CSVDLGNTDTQYF.

CDR3: CATSDPVIGQGTSYEQYF. The CDR3, as DNA: TGTGCCACCAGTGATCCGGTTATTGGACAGGGTACGTCCTACGAGCAGTACTTC. The chain employs TRBV24-1 and TRBJ2-7, with 8 bases identical to TRBD1. The CDR3 length is 18 residues. CDR1 is KGHDR and CDR2 is SFDVKD in the germline V gene. After removal of 3 bases from V and 1 base from J, the junction contained 13 bases not matched to a gene.